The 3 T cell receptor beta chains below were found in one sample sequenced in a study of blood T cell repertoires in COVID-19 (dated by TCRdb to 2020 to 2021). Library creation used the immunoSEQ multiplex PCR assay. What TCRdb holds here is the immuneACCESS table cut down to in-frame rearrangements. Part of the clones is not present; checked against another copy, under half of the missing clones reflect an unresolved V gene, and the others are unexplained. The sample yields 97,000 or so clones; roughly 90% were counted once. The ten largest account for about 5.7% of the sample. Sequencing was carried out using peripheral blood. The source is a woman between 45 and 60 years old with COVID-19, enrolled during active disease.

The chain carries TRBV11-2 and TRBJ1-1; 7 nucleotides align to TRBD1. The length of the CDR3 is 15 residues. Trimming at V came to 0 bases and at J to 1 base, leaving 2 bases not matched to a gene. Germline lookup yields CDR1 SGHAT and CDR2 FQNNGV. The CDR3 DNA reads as TGTGCCAGCAGCTTAGATAGGACAGGGAACACTGAAGCTTTCTTT. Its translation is CASSLDRTGNTEAFF.

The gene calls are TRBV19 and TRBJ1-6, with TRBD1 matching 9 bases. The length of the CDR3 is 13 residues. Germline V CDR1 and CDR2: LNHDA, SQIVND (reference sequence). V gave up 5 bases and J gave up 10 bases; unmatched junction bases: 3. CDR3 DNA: TGTGCCAGTAGTTCGGACAGGGGATCACCCCTCCACTTT. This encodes CASSSDRGSPLHF.

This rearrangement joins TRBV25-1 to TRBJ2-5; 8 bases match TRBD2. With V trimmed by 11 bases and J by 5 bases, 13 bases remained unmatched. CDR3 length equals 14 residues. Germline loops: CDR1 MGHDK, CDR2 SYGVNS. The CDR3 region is CAPEYRGGRETQYF. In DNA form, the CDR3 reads TGTGCCCCCGAGTACCGGGGGGGCCGTGAGACCCAGTACTTC.